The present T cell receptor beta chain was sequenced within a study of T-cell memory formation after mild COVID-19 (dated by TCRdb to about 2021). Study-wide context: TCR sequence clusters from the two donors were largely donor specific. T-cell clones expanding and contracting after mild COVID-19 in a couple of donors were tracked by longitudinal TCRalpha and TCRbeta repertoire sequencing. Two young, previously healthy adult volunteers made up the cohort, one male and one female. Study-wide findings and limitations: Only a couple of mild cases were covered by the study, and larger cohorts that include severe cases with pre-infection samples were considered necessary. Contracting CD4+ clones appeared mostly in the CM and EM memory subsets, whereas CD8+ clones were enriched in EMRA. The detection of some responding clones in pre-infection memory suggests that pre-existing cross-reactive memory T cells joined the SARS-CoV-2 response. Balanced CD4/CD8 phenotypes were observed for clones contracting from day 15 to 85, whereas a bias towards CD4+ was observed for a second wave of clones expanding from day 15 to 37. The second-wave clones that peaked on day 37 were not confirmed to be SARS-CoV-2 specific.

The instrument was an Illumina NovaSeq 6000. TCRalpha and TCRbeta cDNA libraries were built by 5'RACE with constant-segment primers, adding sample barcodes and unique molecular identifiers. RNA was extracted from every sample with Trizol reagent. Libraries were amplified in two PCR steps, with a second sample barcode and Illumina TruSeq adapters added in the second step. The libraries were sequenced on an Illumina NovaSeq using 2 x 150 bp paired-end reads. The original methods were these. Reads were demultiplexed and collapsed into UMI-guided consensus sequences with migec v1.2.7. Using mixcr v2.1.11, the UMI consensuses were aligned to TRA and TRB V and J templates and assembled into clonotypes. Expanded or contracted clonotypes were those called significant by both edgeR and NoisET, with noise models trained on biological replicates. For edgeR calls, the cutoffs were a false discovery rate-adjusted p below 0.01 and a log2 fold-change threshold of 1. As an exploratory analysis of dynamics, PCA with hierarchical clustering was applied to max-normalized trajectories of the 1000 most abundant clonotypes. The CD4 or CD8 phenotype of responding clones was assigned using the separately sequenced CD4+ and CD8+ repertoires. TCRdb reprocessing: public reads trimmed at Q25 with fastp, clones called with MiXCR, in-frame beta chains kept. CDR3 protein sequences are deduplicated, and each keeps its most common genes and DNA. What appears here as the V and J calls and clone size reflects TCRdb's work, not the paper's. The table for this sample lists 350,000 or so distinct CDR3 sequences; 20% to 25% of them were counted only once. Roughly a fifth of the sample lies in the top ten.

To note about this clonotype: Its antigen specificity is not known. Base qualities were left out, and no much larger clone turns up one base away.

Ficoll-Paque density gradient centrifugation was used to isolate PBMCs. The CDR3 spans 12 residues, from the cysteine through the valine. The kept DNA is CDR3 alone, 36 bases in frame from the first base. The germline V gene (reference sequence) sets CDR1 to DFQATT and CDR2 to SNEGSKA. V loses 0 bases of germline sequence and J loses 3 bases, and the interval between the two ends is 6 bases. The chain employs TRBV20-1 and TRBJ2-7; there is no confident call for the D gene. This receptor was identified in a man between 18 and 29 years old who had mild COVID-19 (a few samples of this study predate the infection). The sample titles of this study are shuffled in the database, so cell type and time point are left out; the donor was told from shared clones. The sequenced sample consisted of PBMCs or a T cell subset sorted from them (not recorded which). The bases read TGCAGTGCTAGAGATAACAACTACGAGCAGTACGTC. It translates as CSARDNNYEQYV.